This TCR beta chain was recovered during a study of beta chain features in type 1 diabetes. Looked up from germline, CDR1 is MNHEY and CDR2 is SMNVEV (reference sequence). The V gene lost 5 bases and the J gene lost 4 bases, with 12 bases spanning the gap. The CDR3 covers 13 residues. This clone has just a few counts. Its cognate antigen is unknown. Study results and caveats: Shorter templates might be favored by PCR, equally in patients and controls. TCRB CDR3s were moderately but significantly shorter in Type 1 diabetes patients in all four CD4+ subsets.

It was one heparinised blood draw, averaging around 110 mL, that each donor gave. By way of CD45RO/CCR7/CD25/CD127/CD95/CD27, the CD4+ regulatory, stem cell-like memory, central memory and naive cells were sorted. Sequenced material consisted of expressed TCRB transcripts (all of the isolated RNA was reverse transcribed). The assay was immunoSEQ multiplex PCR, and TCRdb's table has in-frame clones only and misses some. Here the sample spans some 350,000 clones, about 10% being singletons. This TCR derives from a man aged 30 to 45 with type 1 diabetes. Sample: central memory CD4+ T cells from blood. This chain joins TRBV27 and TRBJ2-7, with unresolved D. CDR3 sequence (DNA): TGTGCCAGCAGTAGAACCGCAGTGTACGAGCAGTACTTC. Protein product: CASSRTAVYEQYF.